This record covers a single TCR beta chain. The sample comes from a study of blood T cell repertoires in COVID-19. Looking at the study overall: In each case, the material was cDNA or gDNA derived from T cells, B-cell-depleted T cells, or PBMCs.

Participant-reported clinical history was the basis for cohort assignment. A case of COVID-19 had been met by exposed participants within 2 weeks before study entry. The CDR3 runs 13 residues. The V gene end was trimmed by 6 bases and the J gene end by 10 bases; junction bases not matched to a gene: 9. Germline loops: CDR1 MNHEY, CDR2 SVGAGI. The authors' processing: Amplification of reference gene primers was used by the study to estimate nucleated cell counts. Sequenced by immunoSEQ multiplex PCR; TCRdb stores in-frame clones only, minus some. Clone size and V and J calls were adopted from that table, with D and trimming inferred from the DNA. The table shows 400,000 to 500,000 clones, with over 75% occurring only once.

The receptor was isolated from a young woman who had been exposed to COVID-19. The chain combines TRBV6-5 with TRBJ1-1; 9 bases map to TRBD1. Sequencing was done on a sample of PBMCs or T cells enriched from blood (not recorded which). The CDR3 DNA is TGTGCCAGCAGCATCACAACAGGGGGCGCAGCTTTCTTT. This sequence encodes CASSITTGGAAFF.